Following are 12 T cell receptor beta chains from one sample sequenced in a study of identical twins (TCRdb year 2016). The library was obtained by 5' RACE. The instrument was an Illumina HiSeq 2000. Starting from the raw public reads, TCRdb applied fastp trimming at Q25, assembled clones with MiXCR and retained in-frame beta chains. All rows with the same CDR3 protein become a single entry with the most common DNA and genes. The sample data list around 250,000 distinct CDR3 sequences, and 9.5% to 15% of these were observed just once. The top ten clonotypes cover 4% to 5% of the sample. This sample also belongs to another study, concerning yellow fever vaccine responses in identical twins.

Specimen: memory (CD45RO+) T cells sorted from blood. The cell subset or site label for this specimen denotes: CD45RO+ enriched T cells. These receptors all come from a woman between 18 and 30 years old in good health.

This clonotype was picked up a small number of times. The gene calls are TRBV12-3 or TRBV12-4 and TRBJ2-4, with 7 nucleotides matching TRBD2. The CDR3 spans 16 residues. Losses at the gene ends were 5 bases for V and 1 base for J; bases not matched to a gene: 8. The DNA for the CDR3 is TGTGCCAGCAGTGTTCAGGCAGCGGGGGCCAAAAACATTCAGTACTTC. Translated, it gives CASSVQAAGAKNIQYF.

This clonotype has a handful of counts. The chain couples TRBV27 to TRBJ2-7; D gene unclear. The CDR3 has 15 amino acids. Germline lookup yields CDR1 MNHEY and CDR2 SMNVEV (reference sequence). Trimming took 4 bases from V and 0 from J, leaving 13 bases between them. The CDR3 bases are TGTGCCAGCAGTTACAAGACTGCCTACTCCTACGAGCAGTACTTC. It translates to CASSYKTAYSYEQYF.

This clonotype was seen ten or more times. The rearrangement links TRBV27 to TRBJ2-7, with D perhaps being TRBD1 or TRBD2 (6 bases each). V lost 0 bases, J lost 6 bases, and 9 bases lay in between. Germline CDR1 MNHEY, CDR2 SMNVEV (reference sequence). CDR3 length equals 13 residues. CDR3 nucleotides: TGTGCCAGCAGTTTATCGCGGGACACCGAGCAGTACTTC. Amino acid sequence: CASSLSRDTEQYF.

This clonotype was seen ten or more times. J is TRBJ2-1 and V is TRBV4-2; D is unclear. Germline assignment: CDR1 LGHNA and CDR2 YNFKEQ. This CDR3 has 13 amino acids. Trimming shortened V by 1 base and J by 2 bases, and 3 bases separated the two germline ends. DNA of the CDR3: TGTGCCAGCAGCCAAGGGCCCTACAATGAGCAGTTCTTC. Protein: CASSQGPYNEQFF.

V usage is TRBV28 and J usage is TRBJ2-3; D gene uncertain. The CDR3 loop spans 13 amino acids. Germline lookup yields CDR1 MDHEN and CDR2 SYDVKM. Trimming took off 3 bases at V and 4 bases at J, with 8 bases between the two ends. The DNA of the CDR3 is TGTGCCAGCAGTTTCCAAACGGCAGATACGCAGTATTTT. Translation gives CASSFQTADTQYF.

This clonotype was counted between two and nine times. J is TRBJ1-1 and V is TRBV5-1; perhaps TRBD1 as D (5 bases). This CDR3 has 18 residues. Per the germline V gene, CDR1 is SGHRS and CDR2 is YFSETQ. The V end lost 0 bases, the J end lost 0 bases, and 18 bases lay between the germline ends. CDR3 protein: CASSLVGQGGILNTEAFF. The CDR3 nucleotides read TGCGCCAGCAGCTTGGTCGGGCAGGGTGGGATCTTGAACACTGAAGCTTTCTTT.

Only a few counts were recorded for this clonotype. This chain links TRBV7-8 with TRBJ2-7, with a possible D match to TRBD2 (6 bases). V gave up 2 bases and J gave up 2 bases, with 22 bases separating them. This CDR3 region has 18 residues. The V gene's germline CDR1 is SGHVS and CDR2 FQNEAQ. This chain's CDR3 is CASSLKGLSASFPYEQYF. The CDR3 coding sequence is TGTGCCAGCAGCTTAAAGGGACTCTCGGCGAGCTTCCCCTACGAGCAGTACTTC.

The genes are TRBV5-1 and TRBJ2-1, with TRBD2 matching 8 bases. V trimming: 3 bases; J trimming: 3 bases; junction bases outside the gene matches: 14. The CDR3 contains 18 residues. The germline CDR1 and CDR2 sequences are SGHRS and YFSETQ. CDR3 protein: CASSSLGDSGILYNEQFF. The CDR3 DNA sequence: TGCGCCAGCAGCTCACTGGGCGATAGCGGGATCCTCTACAATGAGCAGTTCTTC.

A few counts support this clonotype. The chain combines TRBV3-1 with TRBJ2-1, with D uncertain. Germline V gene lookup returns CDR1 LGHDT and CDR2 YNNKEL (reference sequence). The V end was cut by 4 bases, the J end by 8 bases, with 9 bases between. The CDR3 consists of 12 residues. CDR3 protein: CASSLTSDEQFF. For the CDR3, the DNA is TGTGCCAGCAGCCTGACGTCGGATGAGCAGTTCTTC.

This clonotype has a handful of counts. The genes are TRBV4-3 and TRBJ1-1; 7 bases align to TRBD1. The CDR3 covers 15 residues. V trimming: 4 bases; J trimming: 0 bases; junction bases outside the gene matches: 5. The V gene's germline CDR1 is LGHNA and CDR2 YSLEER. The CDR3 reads CASSPGDRLNTEAFF. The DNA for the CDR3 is TGCGCCAGCAGCCCGGGGGACAGACTGAACACTGAAGCTTTCTTT.

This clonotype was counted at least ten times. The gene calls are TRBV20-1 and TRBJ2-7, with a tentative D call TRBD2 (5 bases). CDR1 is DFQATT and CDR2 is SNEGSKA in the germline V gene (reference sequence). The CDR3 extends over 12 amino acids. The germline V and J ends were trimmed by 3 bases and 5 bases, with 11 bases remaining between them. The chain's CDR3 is CSASATSNEQYF. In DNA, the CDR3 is TGCAGTGCTAGTGCCACTAGTAACGAGCAGTACTTC.

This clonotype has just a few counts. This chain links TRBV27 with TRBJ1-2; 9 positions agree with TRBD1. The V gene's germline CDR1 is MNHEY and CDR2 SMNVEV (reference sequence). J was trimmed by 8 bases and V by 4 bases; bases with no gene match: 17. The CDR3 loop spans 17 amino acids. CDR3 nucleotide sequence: TGTGCCAGCAGTTCGATAAGAACGGACAGGGGTAAGGGCGGCTACACCTTC. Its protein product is CASSSIRTDRGKGGYTF.